One and the same sample provided the 30 T cell receptor beta chains below, sequenced in a study of T cell responses to AZD1222 COVID-19 vaccine. TCRdb keeps only in-frame clones here, not all; method: immunoSEQ multiplex PCR. Of some 150,000 clones in the sample, roughly 90% were seen once. The material was peripheral blood, obtained 28 days after the second AZD1222 dose. The source of these receptors is an adult who received the AZD1222 COVID-19 vaccine.

V usage is TRBV29-1 and J usage is TRBJ1-2; D uncertain. The CDR3 loop spans 12 amino acids. Per germline, CDR1 SQVTM and CDR2 ANQGSEA. V lost 5 bases to trimming and J lost 4 bases, with 11 bases between them. CDR3 region: CSVSRYFYGYTF. The CDR3 bases are TGCAGCGTTAGCAGATACTTCTATGGCTACACCTTC.

This chain connects TRBV18 to TRBJ1-5; a weak D match, TRBD1 (6 bases). Germline-derived CDR1 and CDR2 are KGHSH and LQKENI. V gave up 2 bases and J gave up 2 bases, with 16 bases separating them. The CDR3 is made up of 17 amino acids. The CDR3 reads CASSPTGGARGNQPQHF. The CDR3 DNA reads as TGTGCCAGCTCACCAACGGGGGGGGCAAGAGGCAATCAGCCCCAGCATTTT.

V is TRBV5-4 and J is TRBJ1-4; D is unresolved. The CDR3 extends over 12 amino acids. Germline V gene sequence: CDR1 SGHNT, CDR2 YYREEE (reference sequence). The V gene lost 0 bases and the J gene lost 8 bases, with 5 bases spanning the gap. CDR3 nucleotide sequence: TGTGCCAGCAGCTTGGGTGGGGAAAAACTGTTTTTT. Translation: CASSLGGEKLFF.

This chain connects TRBV11-3 to TRBJ2-7; 8 bases agree with TRBD1. The germline CDR1 and CDR2 sequences are SGHNT and YENEEA. This CDR3 has 12 residues. With 5 bases clipped from V and 4 bases from J, the junction kept 1 base outside the gene matches. CDR3 in amino acids: CASSRTGYEQYF. The CDR3 DNA sequence: TGTGCCAGCAGCCGGACAGGGTACGAGCAGTACTTC.

The genes are TRBV5-5 and TRBJ1-2; 9 positions match TRBD1. The CDR3 runs to 13 residues. CDR1 is SGHKS and CDR2 is YYEKEE in the germline V gene (reference sequence). V was pared by 4 bases and J by 8 bases, with 6 bases of the junction left unmatched. CDR3: CASSNRDREGYTF. The CDR3 nucleotides are TGTGCCAGCAGCAACCGGGACAGGGAAGGCTACACCTTC.

The CDR3 coding sequence is TGTGCCAGCAGCCAAGTTGGGGTTACTAATGAAAAACTGTTTTTT. Translating gives CASSQVGVTNEKLFF. The V call is TRBV3-1 (or the pseudogene TRBV3-2), the J call TRBJ1-4; D unresolved. The CDR3 totals 15 residues. Looked up from germline, CDR1 is LGHDT and CDR2 is YNNKEL (reference sequence). Trimming cost V 1 base and J 2 bases, with 8 bases left between them.

The chain uses TRBV5-1 and TRBJ2-3; D may be TRBD1 (6 bases). Germline CDR1 and CDR2: SGHRS and YFSETQ. The CDR3 covers 15 residues. The V gene lost 0 bases and the J gene lost 2 bases, with 10 bases spanning the gap. Written as DNA, the CDR3 is TGCGCCAGCAGCTTGGTAGGGGGTATCACAGATACGCAGTATTTT. Translating gives CASSLVGGITDTQYF.

Remarks on this clone: In the same sample, other DNA sequences code for this CDR3. V usage is TRBV9 and J usage is TRBJ2-3; D call uncertain. V dropped 0 bases and J dropped 3 bases, with 5 bases sitting between them. The CDR3 is made up of 13 amino acids. In germline, CDR1 is SGDLS, CDR2 YYNGEE. The CDR3 coding sequence is TGTGCCAGCAGCGTAGGTGGGACAGATACGCAGTATTTT. Translated: CASSVGGTDTQYF.

V gene TRBV28 combines with J gene TRBJ1-6; D is perhaps TRBD1 (6 bases). The germline CDR1 and CDR2 sequences are MDHEN and SYDVKM. V gave up 5 bases and J gave up 10 bases, with 15 bases separating them. The CDR3 runs to 14 residues. CDR3 sequence: CASSPRQALSPLHF. The CDR3 region has the DNA TGTGCCAGCAGTCCTCGACAGGCTCTATCACCCCTCCACTTT.

A few counts support this clone. This chain uses TRBV5-1 with TRBJ2-7; 9 nucleotides match TRBD1. CDR1 and CDR2 (germline): SGHRS, YFSETQ. The CDR3 sequence is 19 residues long. J was trimmed by 3 bases and V by 0 bases; bases with no gene match: 16. The CDR3 DNA sequence: TGCGCCAGCAGCTTGGCCGAAGTAGGGTTGGGGGACAGGGACTACGAGCAGTACTTC. Translation gives CASSLAEVGLGDRDYEQYF.

The chain links TRBV6-7 to TRBJ2-7; 7 bases agree with TRBD1. TRBV6-7 is reported as an ORF; its role is uncertain. The CDR3 contains 16 residues. Losses at the gene ends were 2 bases for V and 0 bases for J; bases not matched to a gene: 7. This CDR3 reads CASSYPSPGGSYEQYF. CDR3 sequence (DNA): TGTGCCAGCAGTTACCCTTCGCCAGGGGGCTCCTACGAGCAGTACTTC.

The chain uses TRBV15 and TRBJ2-2, with no clear D. From germline, CDR1 is LNHNV and CDR2 YYDKDF (reference sequence). This CDR3 contains 15 residues. V was pared by 5 bases and J by 1 base, with 11 bases between. CDR3 sequence: CATSAPRRNTGELFF. CDR3 nucleotides: TGTGCCACCAGCGCGCCGCGGAGGAACACCGGGGAGCTGTTTTTT. Complete variable domain (other parts from reference TRBV15 and TRBJ2-2): DAMVIQNPRYQVTQFGKPVTLSCSQTLNHNVMYWYQQKSSQAPKLLFHYYDKDFNNEADTPDNFQSRRPNTSFCFLDIRSPGLGDTAMYLCATSAPRRNTGELFFGEGSRLTVL.

This clone was observed a few times. This rearrangement joins TRBV3-1 (or the pseudogene TRBV3-2) to TRBJ2-1; no clear D. The CDR3 extends over 17 amino acids. V was pared by 3 bases and J by 2 bases, with 17 bases between. From germline, CDR1 is LGHDT and CDR2 YNNKEL (reference sequence). CDR3: CASSQFPADKTYNEQFF. CDR3 sequence (DNA): TGTGCCAGCAGCCAGTTCCCAGCCGATAAAACCTACAATGAGCAGTTCTTC.

The CDR3 loop reads CASSQEDRPKETQYF. CDR3 sequence (DNA): TGTGCCAGCAGCCAAGAAGACAGACCCAAAGAGACCCAGTACTTC. V usage is TRBV3-1 (or the pseudogene TRBV3-2) and J usage is TRBJ2-5, with D perhaps TRBD1 (5 bases). V was pared by 0 bases and J by 3 bases, with 11 bases between. The germline V gene has CDR1 LGHDT and CDR2 YNNKEL (reference sequence). There are 15 residues in the CDR3.

The chain carries TRBV5-6 and TRBJ1-1, with D uncertain. The CDR3 has 16 residues. Germline CDR1 is SGHDT and CDR2 is YYEEEE. V dropped 1 base and J dropped 0 bases, with 13 bases sitting between them. CDR3 DNA: TGTGCCAGCAGCTTGCTCGGGGTCTCCATGAACACTGAAGCTTTCTTT. Its protein product is CASSLLGVSMNTEAFF.

The J gene is TRBJ2-1, the V gene TRBV18; 15 bases map to TRBD2. With V trimmed by 4 bases and J by 8 bases, 6 bases remained unmatched. Germline V gene sequence: CDR1 KGHSH, CDR2 LQKENI. There are 16 residues in the CDR3. The CDR3 protein is CASSRTSGRGQHEQFF. CDR3 sequence (DNA): TGTGCCAGCTCACGGACTAGCGGGAGGGGTCAACATGAGCAGTTCTTC.

This rearrangement joins TRBV7-9 to TRBJ1-2; perhaps TRBD1 as D (6 bases). The CDR3 has 15 amino acids. Trimming cost V 6 bases and J 5 bases, with 19 bases left between them. Per the germline V gene, CDR1 is SEHNR and CDR2 is FQNEAQ (reference sequence). CDR3 sequence reads: CASRLGTSILYGYTF. In nucleotides, the CDR3 is TGTGCCAGCAGACTTGGGACATCTATACTGTATGGCTACACCTTC. Looking up the rest from reference TRBV7-9 and TRBJ1-2 gives the full variable domain: DTGVSQNPRHKITKRGQNVTFRCDPISEHNRLYWYRQTLGQGPEFLTYFQNEAQLEKSRLLSDRFSAERPKGSFSTLEIQRTEQGDSAMYLCASRLGTSILYGYTFGSGTRLTVV.

The chain has TRBV27 and TRBJ1-2; tentative D call: TRBD1 (5 bases). The V gene lost 2 bases and the J gene lost 7 bases, with 17 bases spanning the gap. Germline V gives CDR1 MNHEY, CDR2 SMNVEV (reference sequence). The CDR3 is 15 amino acids. CDR3 protein: CASSLTPGGRVGYTF. Written as DNA, the CDR3 is TGTGCCAGCAGTTTAACCCCCGGGGGACGGGTTGGCTACACCTTC.

J is TRBJ2-1 and V is TRBV2; D might be TRBD2 (5 bases). In germline, CDR1 is SNHLY, CDR2 FYNNEI. This CDR3 contains 10 residues. Trimming shortened V by 7 bases and J by 10 bases, and 8 bases separated the two germline ends. CDR3 region: CASKQREQFF. CDR3 DNA: TGTGCCAGCAAACAGCGGGAGCAGTTCTTC.

The CDR3 nucleotides read TGCGCCAGCAGCCAAGTTCGTTCAGGGAGGGTGCGCAATCAGCCCCAGCATTTT. Residues: CASSQVRSGRVRNQPQHF. The V gene is TRBV4-1, the J gene TRBJ1-5; D is possibly TRBD1 (5 bases). There are 18 residues in the CDR3. V was trimmed by 1 base and J by 2 bases, leaving 18 bases between them. Germline V gene data show CDR1 as MGHRA and CDR2 as YSYEKL.

This clone was counted once. The J gene is TRBJ1-4, the V gene TRBV27; D might be TRBD1 (6 bases). This CDR3 spans 14 amino acids. The germline gives CDR1 MNHEY, CDR2 SMNVEV (reference sequence). V dropped 5 bases and J dropped 9 bases, with 16 bases sitting between them. The CDR3 DNA is TGTGCCAGCAGTCCCGCCCTGGACAGACAAAAACTGTTTTTT. Translated: CASSPALDRQKLFF. The variable domain in full, with the rest retrieved from reference TRBV27 and TRBJ1-4, is EAQVTQNPRYLITVTGKKLTVTCSQNMNHEYMSWYRQDPGLGLRQIYYSMNVEVTDKGDVPEGYKVSRKEKRNFPLILESPSPNQTSLYFCASSPALDRQKLFFGSGTQLSVL.

The V gene is TRBV19, the J gene TRBJ2-7; D call uncertain. The V end was cut by 4 bases, the J end by 6 bases, with 7 bases between. The CDR3 runs 11 residues. Germline V CDR1 and CDR2: LNHDA, SQIVND (reference sequence). DNA for the CDR3: TGTGCCAGTAGTACGTCGGCCGAGCAGTACTTC. This encodes CASSTSAEQYF.

The chain carries TRBV7-9 and TRBJ2-7, with TRBD2 matching over 7 bases. The CDR3 is made up of 17 amino acids. The V gene's germline CDR1 is SEHNR and CDR2 FQNEAQ (reference sequence). After removal of 6 bases from V and 4 bases from J, the junction contained 18 bases not matched to a gene. The CDR3 reads CASSLTSAENRKYEQYF. DNA of the CDR3: TGTGCCAGCAGTTTAACTAGCGCGGAGAACAGAAAGTACGAGCAGTACTTC.

The chain recombines TRBV11-2 with TRBJ2-3, with D unclear. The V end lost 2 bases, the J end lost 3 bases, and 12 bases lay between the germline ends. Germline-derived CDR1 and CDR2 are SGHAT and FQNNGV. The CDR3 length is 15 residues. CDR3: CASSLTAGRTDTQYF. DNA for the CDR3: TGTGCCAGCAGCTTAACGGCCGGGCGGACAGATACGCAGTATTTT.

The chain couples TRBV3-1 (or the pseudogene TRBV3-2) to TRBJ2-2; 16 bases are shared with TRBD2. CDR3 length: 16 amino acids. After removal of 5 bases from V and 7 bases from J, the junction contained 4 bases not matched to a gene. Germline-derived CDR1 and CDR2 are LGHDT and YNNKEL (reference sequence). The CDR3 spells CASSGTSGRAYGELFF. The CDR3 region has the DNA TGTGCCAGCAGCGGGACTAGCGGGAGGGCCTACGGGGAGCTGTTTTTT.

The chain links TRBV11-2 to TRBJ2-7; D tentatively reads TRBD1 or TRBD2 (5 bases each). CDR1 SGHAT and CDR2 FQNNGV come from the germline V gene. This CDR3 has 17 amino acids. V was shortened by 3 bases and J by 4 bases, with 22 bases between the two germline ends. DNA of the CDR3: TGTGCCAGCAGCTTGGGCCCAGGGACGAAAAACCAATACGAGCAGTACTTC. This encodes CASSLGPGTKNQYEQYF.

The chain couples TRBV30 to TRBJ1-1, with D tentatively TRBD1 (5 bases). Per the germline V gene, CDR1 is GTSNPN and CDR2 is SVGIG (reference sequence). CDR3 length: 14 residues. V lost 1 base and J 0 bases, leaving 9 bases between the germline ends. The CDR3 nucleotides are TGTGCCTGGAGTGCGGGGACGTTGAACACTGAAGCTTTCTTT. Protein product: CAWSAGTLNTEAFF.

The rearrangement uses TRBV3-1 (or the pseudogene TRBV3-2) and TRBJ2-2; no clear D gene. Trimming pared 0 bases from V and 3 bases from J, leaving 17 bases between. This CDR3 region has 18 residues. From germline, CDR1 is LGHDT and CDR2 YNNKEL (reference sequence). The CDR3 loop reads CASSQDEPLALHTGELFF. CDR3 bases: TGTGCCAGCAGCCAAGATGAGCCATTGGCCCTCCACACCGGGGAGCTGTTTTTT.

The chain has TRBV4-1 and TRBJ1-5; no reliable D call. V was trimmed by 3 bases and J by 4 bases, leaving 19 bases between them. In germline, CDR1 is MGHRA, CDR2 YSYEKL. The CDR3 is 17 residues long. Here the CDR3 DNA reads TGCGCCAGCAGCCATCACGGGGTTGAGACAAGTAATCAGCCCCAGCATTTT. Translating gives CASSHHGVETSNQPQHF.

The chain carries TRBV28 and TRBJ2-7, with 7 bases fitting TRBD2. The V and J ends lost 6 bases and 3 bases, in that order; junction bases with no gene match: 11. CDR1 MDHEN and CDR2 SYDVKM come from the germline V gene. The CDR3 is 15 residues long. Here the CDR3 DNA reads TGTGCCAGCAGATCGACAACTAGCGTCTACTACGAGCAGTACTTC. Translation: CASRSTTSVYYEQYF.